These 2 T cell receptor beta chains share one sample of origin, sequenced in a study of T-cell memory formation after mild COVID-19. MiXCR was run by TCRdb on the 5' RACE reads, yielding one entry per CDR3 protein. The sample lists 100,000 or so distinct CDR3 sequences; 11% were seen once. Sequenced sample: PBMCs or a T cell subset sorted from them (not recorded which). The source is a man younger than 35 who had mild COVID-19 (a few samples of this study predate the infection). Cell type and time point are not known.

This clonotype showed up just a few times. This chain links TRBV7-9 with TRBJ2-7, with D maybe TRBD2 (6 bases). The V gene lost 5 bases and the J gene lost 3 bases, with 11 bases spanning the gap. The CDR3 is 13 amino acids. Germline values: CDR1 SEHNR, CDR2 FQNEAQ (reference sequence). Here the CDR3 DNA reads TGTGCCAGCAGCGGGGGGATGATCTACGAGCAGTACTTC. This sequence encodes CASSGGMIYEQYF.

A remark on this clonotype: With a much larger clone just one base away, this may be a read error. The rearrangement links TRBV29-1 to TRBJ2-5, with D perhaps TRBD1 or TRBD2 (5 bases each). Per the germline V gene, CDR1 is SQVTM and CDR2 is ANQGSEA. This CDR3 has 17 amino acids. The CDR3 coding sequence is TGCAGCGCCAAGGGGTTCCCTAGCCCCCAACCCCAAGATACCCAGTACTTC. Translating it yields CSAKGFPSPQPQDTQYF.